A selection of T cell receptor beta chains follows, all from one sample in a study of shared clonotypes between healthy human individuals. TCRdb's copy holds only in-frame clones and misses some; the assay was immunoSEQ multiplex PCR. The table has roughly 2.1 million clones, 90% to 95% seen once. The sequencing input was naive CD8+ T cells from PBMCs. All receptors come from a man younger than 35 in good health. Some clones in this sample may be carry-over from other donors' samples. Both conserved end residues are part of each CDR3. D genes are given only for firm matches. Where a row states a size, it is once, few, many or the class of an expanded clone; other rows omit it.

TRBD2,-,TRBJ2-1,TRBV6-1,CASSVAGDIHEQFF,TGTGCCAGCAGTGTGGCGGGGGATATCCATGAGCAGTTCTTC
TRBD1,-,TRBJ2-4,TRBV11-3,CASSRTGENIQYF,TGTGCCAGCAGCAGGACAGGGGAGAACATTCAGTACTTC
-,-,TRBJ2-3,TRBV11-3,CASSREGGTDTQYF,TGTGCCAGCAGCCGAGAGGGGGGCACAGATACGCAGTATTTT
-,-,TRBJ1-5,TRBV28,CASSGTPRLSVPQHF,TGTGCCAGCAGTGGGACCCCTCGCCTTTCGGTCCCCCAGCATTTT
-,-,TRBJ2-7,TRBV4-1,CASSQVPNPGPYEQYF,TGCGCCAGCAGCCAAGTTCCTAACCCGGGGCCCTACGAGCAGTACTTC
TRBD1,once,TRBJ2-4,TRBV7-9,CASSFSRDRGNIQYF,TGTGCCAGCAGCTTTTCCCGGGACAGGGGAAACATTCAGTACTTC
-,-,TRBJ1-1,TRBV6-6,CASSYSGQPGNTEAFF,TGTGCCAGCAGTTACTCCGGTCAGCCAGGGAACACTGAAGCTTTCTTT
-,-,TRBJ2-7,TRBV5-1,CASRYFPGPQAYEQYF,TGCGCCAGCAGGTATTTCCCGGGACCCCAGGCCTACGAGCAGTACTTC
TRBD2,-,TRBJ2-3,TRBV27,CASGLAGADTQYF,TGTGCCAGCGGGCTAGCGGGAGCAGATACGCAGTATTTT
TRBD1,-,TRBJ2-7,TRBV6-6,CASRFTRGKYEQYF,TGTGCCAGCAGGTTCACCAGGGGGAAGTACGAGCAGTACTTC
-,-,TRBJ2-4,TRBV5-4,CASSPGGGVNIQYF,TGTGCCAGCAGCCCAGGGGGAGGAGTCAACATTCAGTACTTC
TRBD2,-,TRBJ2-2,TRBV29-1,CSVDTGGYTGELFF,TGCAGCGTTGATACGGGGGGATACACCGGGGAGCTGTTTTTT
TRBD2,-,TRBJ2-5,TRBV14,CASSQVIAGGQETQYF,TGTGCCAGCAGCCAAGTCATAGCGGGGGGACAAGAGACCCAGTACTTC
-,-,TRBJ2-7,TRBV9,CASSPRLATYEQYF,TGTGCCAGCAGCCCCCGACTTGCCACCTACGAGCAGTACTTC
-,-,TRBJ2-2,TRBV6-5,CASSYSKGTGELFF,TGTGCCAGCAGTTACTCGAAGGGAACCGGGGAGCTGTTTTTT
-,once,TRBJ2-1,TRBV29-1,CSGRYNEQFF,TGCAGCGGCAGATACAATGAGCAGTTCTTC
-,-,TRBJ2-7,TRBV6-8,CASSSLTTVAYEQYF,TGTGCCAGCAGTTCCCTCACGACAGTAGCCTACGAGCAGTACTTC
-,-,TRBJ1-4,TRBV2,CASSSGTSNEKLFF,TGTGCCAGCAGTTCCGGGACAAGTAATGAAAAACTGTTTTTT
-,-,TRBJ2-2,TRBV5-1,CASSLGVNTGELFF,TGCGCCAGCAGCTTGGGGGTTAACACCGGGGAGCTGTTTTTT
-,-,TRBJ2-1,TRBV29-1,CSVPVGGRLEQFF,TGCAGCGTACCTGTGGGGGGGCGCCTTGAGCAGTTCTTC
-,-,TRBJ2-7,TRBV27,CASSLLTGKGVYEQYF,TGTGCCAGCAGTCTACTTACAGGGAAGGGGGTTTACGAGCAGTACTTC
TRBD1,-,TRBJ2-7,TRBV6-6,CASSYGTGGYEQYF,TGTGCCAGCAGTTACGGGACAGGGGGCTACGAGCAGTACTTC
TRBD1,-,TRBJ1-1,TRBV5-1,CASSTGTEFNTEAFF,TGCGCCAGCAGCACTGGGACAGAGTTTAACACTGAAGCTTTCTTT
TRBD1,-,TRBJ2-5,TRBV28,CASSPGTGYQETQYF,TGTGCCAGCAGCCCCGGGACAGGGTATCAAGAGACCCAGTACTTC
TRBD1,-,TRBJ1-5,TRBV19,CASSGTGDNNQPQHF,TGTGCCAGTAGTGGGACAGGGGATAACAATCAGCCCCAGCATTTT
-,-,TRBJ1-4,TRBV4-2,CASSQDSRTDSEKLFF,TGTGCCAGCAGCCAAGATTCTAGGACAGACAGTGAAAAACTGTTTTTT
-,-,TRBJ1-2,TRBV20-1,CSARDIGGYTF,TGCAGTGCTAGAGATATCGGTGGCTACACCTTC
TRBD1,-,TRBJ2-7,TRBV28,CASSRGRKTGGIRYEQYF,TGTGCCAGCAGTCGGGGCAGGAAGACAGGGGGCATTAGGTACGAGCAGTACTTC
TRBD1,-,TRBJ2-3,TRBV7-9,CASSLLTGTTDTQYF,TGTGCCAGCAGCTTACTGACAGGGACCACAGATACGCAGTATTTT
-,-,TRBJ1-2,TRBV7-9,CASSLRYTF,TGTGCCAGCAGCTTACGTTACACCTTC
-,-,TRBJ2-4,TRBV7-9,CASSSSWVAGLAKNIQYF,TGTGCCAGCAGCTCCTCCTGGGTCGCGGGGCTAGCCAAAAACATTCAGTACTTC
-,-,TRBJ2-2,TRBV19,CASSMPIGRNTGELFF,TGTGCCAGTAGTATGCCGATCGGCAGGAACACCGGGGAGCTGTTTTTT
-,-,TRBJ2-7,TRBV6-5,CASSLADYHEQYF,TGTGCCAGCAGTTTGGCTGACTATCACGAGCAGTACTTC
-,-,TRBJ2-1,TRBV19,CASSIWGSYNEQFF,TGTGCCAGTAGTATATGGGGCTCCTACAATGAGCAGTTCTTC
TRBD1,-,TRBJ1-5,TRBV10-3,CAISDRGRGQPQHF,TGTGCCATCAGTGACAGGGGGCGCGGACAGCCCCAGCATTTT
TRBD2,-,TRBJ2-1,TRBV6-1,CASGGGTRSYNEQFF,TGTGCCAGTGGGGGAGGGACCCGTTCCTACAATGAGCAGTTCTTC
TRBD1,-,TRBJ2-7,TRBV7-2,CASSWTVGGNEQYF,TGTGCCAGCAGCTGGACGGTAGGGGGCAATGAGCAGTACTTC
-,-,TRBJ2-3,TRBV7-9,CASSLGDEADTQYF,TGTGCCAGCAGCCTGGGGGACGAGGCAGATACGCAGTATTTT
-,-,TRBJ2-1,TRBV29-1,CSCLGPYNEQFF,TGCAGCTGCCTCGGGCCGTACAATGAGCAGTTCTTC
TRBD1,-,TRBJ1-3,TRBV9,CAGGQGEPTSSGNTIYF,TGTGCCGGGGGCCAGGGGGAACCGACGAGCTCTGGAAACACCATATATTTT
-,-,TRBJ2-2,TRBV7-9,CASSPYLEGTGELFF,TGTGCCAGCAGCCCTTACTTGGAGGGGACCGGGGAGCTGTTTTTT
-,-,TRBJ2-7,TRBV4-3,CASSQDAGTYEQYF,TGCGCCAGCAGCCAAGACGCAGGGACCTACGAGCAGTACTTC
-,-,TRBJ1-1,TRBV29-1,CSVVGFRTEAFF,TGCAGCGTTGTGGGTTTCAGGACTGAAGCTTTCTTT
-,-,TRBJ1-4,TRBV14,CASSHLVGGRNEKLFF,TGTGCCAGCAGCCATCTCGTTGGAGGGCGTAATGAAAAACTGTTTTTT
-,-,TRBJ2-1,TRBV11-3,CASSLDHEGSEQFF,TGTGCCAGCAGCTTAGATCACGAGGGCAGTGAGCAGTTCTTC
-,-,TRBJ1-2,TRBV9,CASSSPIGGVEDGYTF,TGTGCCAGCAGCTCACCCATTGGAGGGGTTGAGGATGGCTACACCTTC
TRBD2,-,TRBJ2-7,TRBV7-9,CASSLKTSGGRPYEQYF,TGTGCCAGCAGCTTAAAGACTAGCGGGGGGAGACCCTACGAGCAGTACTTC
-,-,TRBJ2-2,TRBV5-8,CASSLDIPRTGELFF,TGTGCCAGCAGCTTGGACATCCCACGGACCGGGGAGCTGTTTTTT
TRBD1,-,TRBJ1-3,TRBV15,CATSALRTGRNTIYF,TGTGCCACCAGTGCCCTACGGACAGGGAGAAACACCATATATTTT
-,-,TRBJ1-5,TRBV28,CASSYVQVAISNQPQHF,TGTGCCAGCAGTTACGTTCAGGTGGCGATTAGCAATCAGCCCCAGCATTTT
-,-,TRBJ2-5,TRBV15,CATSSDGEAETQYF,TGTGCCACCAGCAGCGACGGGGAGGCTGAGACCCAGTACTTC
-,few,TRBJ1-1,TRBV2,CASSGDGNTEAFF,TGTGCCAGCAGTGGGGACGGGAACACTGAAGCTTTCTTT
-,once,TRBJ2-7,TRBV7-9,CASSNIKSGSPGEQYF,TGTGCCAGCAGCAACATAAAGAGCGGTAGTCCGGGCGAGCAGTACTTC
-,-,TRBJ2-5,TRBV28,CASGSRGARETQYF,TGTGCCAGCGGTAGCAGGGGGGCGCGGGAGACCCAGTACTTC
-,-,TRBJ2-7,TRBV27,CASSSFAGPYEQYF,TGTGCCAGCAGTTCGTTCGCCGGTCCCTACGAGCAGTACTTC
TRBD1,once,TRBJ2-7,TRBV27,CASSPRQGMPYEQYF,TGTGCCAGCAGTCCTAGACAGGGGATGCCCTACGAGCAGTACTTC
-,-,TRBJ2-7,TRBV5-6,CASSLMAAPYEQYF,TGTGCCAGCAGCTTAATGGCGGCCCCCTACGAGCAGTACTTC
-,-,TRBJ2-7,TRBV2,CARSRTDNYEQYF,TGTGCCAGAAGTCGGACAGACAACTACGAGCAGTACTTC